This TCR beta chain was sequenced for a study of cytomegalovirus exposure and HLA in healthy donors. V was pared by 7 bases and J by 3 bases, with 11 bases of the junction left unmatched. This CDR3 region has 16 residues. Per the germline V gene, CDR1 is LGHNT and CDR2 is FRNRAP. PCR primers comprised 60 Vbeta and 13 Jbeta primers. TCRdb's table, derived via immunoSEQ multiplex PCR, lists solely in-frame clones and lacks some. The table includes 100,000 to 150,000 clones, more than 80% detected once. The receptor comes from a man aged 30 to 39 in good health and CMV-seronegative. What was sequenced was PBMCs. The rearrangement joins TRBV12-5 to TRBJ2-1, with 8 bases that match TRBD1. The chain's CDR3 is CASDADRDEYYNEQFF. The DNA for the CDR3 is TGTGCTAGTGACGCGGACAGGGATGAGTACTACAATGAGCAGTTCTTC. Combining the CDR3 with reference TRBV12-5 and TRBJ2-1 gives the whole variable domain DARVTQTPRHKVTEMGQEVTMRCQPILGHNTVFWYRQTMMQGLELLAYFRNRAPLDDSGMPKDRFSAEMPDATLATLKIQPSEPRDSAVYFCASDADRDEYYNEQFFGPGTRLTVL.